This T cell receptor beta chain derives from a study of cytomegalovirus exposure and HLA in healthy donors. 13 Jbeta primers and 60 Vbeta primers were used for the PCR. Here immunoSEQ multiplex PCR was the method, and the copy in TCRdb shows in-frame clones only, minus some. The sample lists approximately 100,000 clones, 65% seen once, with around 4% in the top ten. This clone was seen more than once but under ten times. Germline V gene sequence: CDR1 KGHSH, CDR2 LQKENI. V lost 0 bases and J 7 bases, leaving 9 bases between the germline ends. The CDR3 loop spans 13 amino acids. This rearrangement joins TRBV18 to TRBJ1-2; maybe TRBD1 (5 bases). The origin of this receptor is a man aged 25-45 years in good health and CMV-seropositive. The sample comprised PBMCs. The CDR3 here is CASSPPGRGGYTF. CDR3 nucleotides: TGTGCCAGCTCACCACCGGGGCGGGGTGGCTACACCTTC.